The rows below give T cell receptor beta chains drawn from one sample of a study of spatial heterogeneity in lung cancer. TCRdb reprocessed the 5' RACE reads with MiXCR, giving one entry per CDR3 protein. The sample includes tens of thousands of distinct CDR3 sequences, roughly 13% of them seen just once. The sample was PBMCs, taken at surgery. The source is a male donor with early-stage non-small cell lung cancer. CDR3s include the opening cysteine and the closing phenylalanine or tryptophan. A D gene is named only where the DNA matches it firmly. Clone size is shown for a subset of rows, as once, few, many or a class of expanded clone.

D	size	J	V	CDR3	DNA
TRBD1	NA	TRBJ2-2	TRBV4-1	CASSPQYQGAGELFF	TGCGCCAGCAGCCCACAATACCAGGGGGCCGGGGAGCTGTTTTTT
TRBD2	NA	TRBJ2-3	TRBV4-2	CASSQTTSGSEDTQYF	TGTGCCAGCAGCCAAACGACTAGCGGGAGCGAGGATACGCAGTATTTT
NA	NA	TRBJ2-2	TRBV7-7	CASSPETGELFF	TGTGCTAGCAGCCCGGAGACCGGGGAGCTGTTTTTT
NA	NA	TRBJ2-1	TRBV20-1	CSARRSGDLYNEQFF	TGCAGTGCTAGACGTAGCGGAGACCTTTACAATGAGCAGTTCTTC
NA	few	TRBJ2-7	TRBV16	CASSQSRHSYEQYF	TGTGCCAGCAGCCAATCTCGGCACTCCTACGAGCAGTACTTC
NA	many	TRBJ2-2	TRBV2	CASRGGQGSYTGELFF	TGTGCCAGCAGGGGCGGCCAAGGGAGTTACACCGGGGAGCTGTTTTTT
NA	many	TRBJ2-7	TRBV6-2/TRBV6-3	CASSYVRREQYF	TGTGCCAGCAGTTACGTCAGGAGAGAGCAGTACTTC
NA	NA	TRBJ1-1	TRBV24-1	CATSEPWSGARGTEAFF	TGTGCCACCAGTGAACCTTGGTCAGGGGCCAGGGGCACTGAAGCTTTCTTT
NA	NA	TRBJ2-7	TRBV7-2	CASSLSLHEQYF	TGTGCCAGCAGCTTATCCCTCCACGAGCAGTACTTC
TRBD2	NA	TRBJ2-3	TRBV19	CASSTLAGGRTDTQYF	TGTGCCAGTAGTACCCTAGCGGGAGGCCGCACAGATACGCAGTATTTT
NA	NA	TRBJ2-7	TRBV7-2	CASSWGKKQYF	TGTGCCAGCAGCTGGGGGAAAAAGCAGTACTTC
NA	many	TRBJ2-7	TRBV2	CASRSQIEQYF	TGTGCCAGCAGATCTCAGATCGAGCAGTACTTC
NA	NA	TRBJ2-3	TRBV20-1	CSARRSGAGDTQYF	TGCAGTGCTAGACGATCAGGGGCAGGGGATACGCAGTATTTT
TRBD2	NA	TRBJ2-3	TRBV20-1	CSASTSGADTQYF	TGCAGTGCTAGCACTAGCGGCGCAGATACGCAGTATTTT
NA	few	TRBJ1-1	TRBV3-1	CASKIGLTTEAFF	TGTGCCAGCAAGATAGGGCTTACAACTGAAGCTTTCTTT
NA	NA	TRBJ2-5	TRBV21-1	CASSNYRWGETQYF	TGTGCCAGCAGCAATTATCGCTGGGGCGAGACCCAGTACTTC
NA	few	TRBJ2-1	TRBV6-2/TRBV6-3	CASTLGTAYNEQFF	TGTGCCAGCACACTCGGAACGGCCTACAATGAGCAGTTCTTC
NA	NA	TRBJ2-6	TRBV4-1	CASSQEPPGGLQNPGANVLTF	TGCGCCAGCAGCCAAGAGCCCCCCGGCGGGCTCCAAAATCCCGGGGCCAACGTCCTGACTTTC
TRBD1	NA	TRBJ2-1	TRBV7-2	CASSRTGSTYNEQFF	TGTGCCAGCAGTCGGACAGGGAGTACCTACAATGAGCAGTTCTTC
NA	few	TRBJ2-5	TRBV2	CASRRGSLAGTRETQYF	TGTGCCAGCAGACGGGGGTCTCTTGCAGGGACCCGGGAGACCCAGTACTTC
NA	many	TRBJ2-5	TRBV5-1	CASSLDGITYQETQYF	TGCGCCAGCAGCTTGGATGGGATCACGTACCAAGAGACCCAGTACTTC
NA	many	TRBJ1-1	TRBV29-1	CSVGRTDLNTEAFF	TGCAGCGTTGGACGGACGGATTTGAACACTGAAGCTTTCTTT
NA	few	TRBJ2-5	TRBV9	CASSEGPQETQYF	TGTGCCAGCAGCGAGGGACCTCAAGAGACCCAGTACTTC
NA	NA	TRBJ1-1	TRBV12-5	CASGTNTGTEAFF	TGTGCTAGTGGTACCAATACGGGGACTGAAGCTTTCTTT
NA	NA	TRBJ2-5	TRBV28	CASKIPSGTKETQYF	TGTGCCAGCAAAATCCCCAGCGGGACAAAAGAGACCCAGTACTTC
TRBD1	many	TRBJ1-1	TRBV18	CASSRDLNRGTEAFF	TGTGCCAGCTCACGAGATCTGAACAGGGGCACTGAAGCTTTCTTT
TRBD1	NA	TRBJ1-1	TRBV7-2	CASSIQGARTEAFF	TGTGCCAGCAGCATCCAGGGGGCGCGGACTGAAGCTTTCTTT
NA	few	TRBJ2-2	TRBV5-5	CASRGGGELFF	TGTGCCAGCAGAGGGGGCGGGGAGCTGTTTTTT
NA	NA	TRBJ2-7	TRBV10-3	CATLDPSSTYEQYF	TGTGCCACGCTAGACCCATCATCTACCTACGAGCAGTACTTC
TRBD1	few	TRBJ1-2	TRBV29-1	CSVNTPGQGARGYTF	TGCAGCGTAAACACCCCGGGACAGGGGGCGCGAGGCTACACCTTC
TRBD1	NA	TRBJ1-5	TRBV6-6	CASSRQGENQPQHF	TGTGCCAGCAGTAGACAGGGGGAAAATCAGCCCCAGCATTTT
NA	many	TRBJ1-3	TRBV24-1	CATSAGDGDSGNTIYF	TGTGCCACCAGTGCTGGCGACGGGGACTCTGGAAACACCATATATTTT
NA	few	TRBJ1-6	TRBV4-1	CASSLTPSPGNSPLHF	TGCGCCAGCAGCCTTACGCCGTCCCCGGGTAATTCACCCCTCCACTTT
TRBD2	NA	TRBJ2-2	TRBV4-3	CASSQGTPPGRGTGELFF	TGCGCCAGCAGCCAAGGAACTCCTCCCGGGAGGGGCACCGGGGAGCTGTTTTTT
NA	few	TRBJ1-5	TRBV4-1	CASSPARGLLSNQPQHF	TGCGCCAGCAGCCCAGCCCGGGGGCTACTTAGCAATCAGCCCCAGCATTTT
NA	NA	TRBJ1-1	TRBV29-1	CSVRQLNTEAFF	TGCAGCGTTAGGCAGTTGAACACTGAAGCTTTCTTT
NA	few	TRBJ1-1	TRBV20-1	CSARGGLGQRNTEAFF	TGCAGTGCTAGGGGAGGTCTAGGACAACGGAACACTGAAGCTTTCTTT
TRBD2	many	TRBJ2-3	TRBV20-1	CSAILAGGHTQYF	TGCAGTGCTATATTAGCGGGGGGGCACACGCAGTATTTT
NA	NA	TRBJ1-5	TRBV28	CASSFEGRPQHF	TGTGCCAGCAGTTTCGAGGGTCGGCCCCAGCATTTT
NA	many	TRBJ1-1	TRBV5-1	CASSLEPLGTEAFF	TGCGCCAGCAGCTTGGAGCCACTGGGGACTGAAGCTTTCTTT
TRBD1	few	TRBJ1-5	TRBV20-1	CSARIPGTGDSQPQHF	TGCAGTGCTAGAATCCCCGGGACAGGTGATAGTCAGCCCCAGCATTTT
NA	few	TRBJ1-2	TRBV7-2	CASSTRLGQPSLQINYGYTF	TGTGCCAGCAGCACGAGATTGGGGCAACCATCCCTCCAGATTAACTATGGCTACACCTTC
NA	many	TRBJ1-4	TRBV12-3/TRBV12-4	CASSLGVGGEKLFF	TGTGCCAGCAGTTTAGGGGTTGGAGGGGAAAAACTGTTTTTT
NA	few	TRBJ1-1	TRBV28	CASSPAPGRLGTEAFF	TGTGCCAGCAGCCCTGCCCCCGGGCGGTTGGGCACTGAAGCTTTCTTT
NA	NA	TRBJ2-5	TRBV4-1	CASSPRVLQETQYF	TGCGCCAGCAGCCCAAGAGTCCTCCAAGAGACCCAGTACTTC
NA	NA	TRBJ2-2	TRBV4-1	CASSHGQFTGELFF	TGCGCCAGCAGCCATGGACAGTTCACCGGGGAGCTGTTTTTT
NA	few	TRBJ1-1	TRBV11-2	CASSFPFSRTEAFF	TGTGCCAGCAGCTTCCCCTTTTCGCGAACTGAAGCTTTCTTT
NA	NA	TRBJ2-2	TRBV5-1	CASNPPGFTGELFF	TGCGCCAGCAACCCGCCTGGATTCACCGGGGAGCTGTTTTTT
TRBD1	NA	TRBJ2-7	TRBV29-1	CSVEDDGTVYEQYF	TGCAGCGTTGAAGACGACGGGACAGTCTACGAGCAGTACTTC
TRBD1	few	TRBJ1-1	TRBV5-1	CASSMTGGTEAFF	TGCGCCAGCAGCATGACAGGGGGAACTGAAGCTTTCTTT
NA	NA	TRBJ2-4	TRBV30	CAWVDFHKNIQYF	TGTGCCTGGGTGGATTTTCACAAAAACATTCAGTACTTC
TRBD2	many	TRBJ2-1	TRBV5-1	CASSLALLAGLSDEQFF	TGCGCCAGCAGCCTCGCGTTGCTAGCGGGGCTCTCCGATGAGCAGTTCTTC
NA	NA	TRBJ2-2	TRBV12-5	CASGLGQPANTGELFF	TGTGCTAGTGGTTTGGGACAGCCCGCGAACACCGGGGAGCTGTTTTTT
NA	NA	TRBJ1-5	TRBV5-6	CASSLHRAVGPQHF	TGTGCCAGCAGCTTGCACAGGGCAGTAGGGCCCCAGCATTTT
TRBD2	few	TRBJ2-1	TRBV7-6	CASSFRIAGGHEQFF	TGTGCCAGCAGCTTCAGGATAGCGGGAGGCCATGAGCAGTTCTTC
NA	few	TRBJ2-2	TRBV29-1	CSEQENTGELFF	TGCAGCGAACAGGAGAACACCGGGGAGCTGTTTTTT
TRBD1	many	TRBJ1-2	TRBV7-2	CASSSRQGYGYTF	TGTGCCAGCAGCTCTCGACAGGGGTATGGCTACACCTTC